This T cell receptor (beta chain) was sequenced during a study of technical replicates of blood from several donors. Libraries were prepared by immunoSEQ multiplex PCR; TCRdb keeps only in-frame clonotypes and omits some of them. The top ten clones hold roughly 0.37% of a sample with over 70,000 clones, approximately 96% of them seen once. V lost 4 bases, J lost 2 bases, and 11 bases stayed unmatched. The germline CDR1 and CDR2 sequences are SGHTA and FQGTGA. This CDR3 region has 17 residues. This TCR was recovered from a human donor in good health. Input material: T cells isolated from PBMCs. The chain has TRBV7-3 and TRBJ2-1, with 7 bases identical to TRBD2. The CDR3 DNA reads as TGTGCCAGCAGCTCGTCTCTGGCGGGAGACGCCTACAATGAGCAGTTCTTC. Translating it yields CASSSSLAGDAYNEQFF.